This passage covers 9 T cell receptor beta chains from one sample sequenced in a study of vaccination and CD4 T cells after COVID-19. The Oncomine TCR Beta short-read assay sequenced DNA from cultured CD4+ T cells. Via MiXCR, TCRdb re-called the PCR reads, giving one row per CDR3 protein. The repertoire holds roughly 6,200 distinct CDR3 sequences, about 50% seen once, with 56% in the top ten. Their antigens remain unidentified. Documented treatment: roughly 10-day PBMC culture with coronavirus spike peptide pools or control peptides (ViraFEST assay). Ahead of the COVID-19 pandemic (2011-2018), the CD4+ T cells of the unexposed donor were collected. Sample: CD4+ T cells from blood, cultured in vitro. These receptors all come from a human donor in good health.

This clonotype has only a few counts. V and J are TRBV21-1 and TRBJ2-1; TRBD2 reflects the table's D call only, with no check against the DNA. TRBV21-1 is annotated as a pseudogene. This CDR3 contains 19 residues. The CDR3 is CASSKSRLAGQTPYNEQFF. Written as DNA, the CDR3 is TGTGCCAGCAGCAAATCTCGGCTAGCGGGTCAGACCCCTTACAATGAGCAGTTCTTC.

The V and J genes are TRBV7-6 and TRBJ1-1, with D uncertain. V was clipped by 5 bases and J by 8 bases, with 21 bases between them. Germline V CDR1 and CDR2: SGHVS, FNYEAQ. CDR3 length equals 15 residues. The CDR3 nucleotides are TGTGCCAGCAGCCCAGATTTTAGAAAATGGACCGAAGCTTTCTTT. Protein sequence: CASSPDFRKWTEAFF.

The chain combines TRBV12-3 or TRBV12-4 with TRBJ1-2; weak D call: TRBD1 (6 bases). The ends were cut back, 4 bases at V and 8 bases at J, with 11 bases in the middle. The CDR3 totals 12 residues. Here the CDR3 DNA reads TGTGCCAGCAGTTATATCAGGGGAGGCTACACCTTC. It is translated as CASSYIRGGYTF.

On this clonotype itself: Mismatch with germline at one junction end may stem from a read error. The chain carries TRBV15 and TRBJ1-5; no firm D call. Germline values: CDR1 LNHNV, CDR2 YYDKDF (reference sequence). The CDR3 runs 17 residues. CDR3 bases: TGTGCCACCAGCGGAGAAAGAGCGGGTTATAGCAATCAGCCCCAGCATTTT. Its protein product is CATSGERAGYSNQPQHF.

This clonotype has only one observation. The chain uses TRBV27 and TRBJ2-1; TRBD2 aligns across 7 bases. From germline, CDR1 is MNHEY and CDR2 SMNVEV (reference sequence). This CDR3 has 18 amino acids. J was trimmed by 0 bases and V by 3 bases; bases with no gene match: 11. CDR3 coding DNA: TGTGCCAGCAGTTTCTTTGGCGGGAGAAGGGGCTCCTACAATGAGCAGTTCTTC. Amino acid sequence: CASSFFGGRRGSYNEQFF.

The chain uses TRBV5-6 and TRBJ2-3, with 10 positions matching TRBD1. The CDR3 has 14 residues. V shed 2 bases, J shed 5 bases, and the junction held 2 bases outside the gene matches. CDR1 and CDR2 (germline): SGHDT, YYEEEE. The CDR3 reads CASSFGQGGDTQYF. The DNA of the CDR3 is TGTGCCAGCAGCTTCGGACAGGGGGGAGATACGCAGTATTTT.

This clonotype came up a few times. This sequence joins TRBV19 and TRBJ1-5; a weak D match, TRBD1 (5 bases). V lost 3 bases and J 6 bases, leaving 18 bases between the germline ends. The CDR3 contains 16 residues. Germline V gene lookup returns CDR1 LNHDA and CDR2 SQIVND (reference sequence). The CDR3 DNA sequence: TGTGCCAGTAGTATCCCCGGAGGGACCTCGTCTCAGCCCCAGCATTTT. As protein: CASSIPGGTSSQPQHF.

The chain recombines TRBV5-1 with TRBJ2-1; TRBD2 agrees at 13 bases. This CDR3 is built from 21 residues. V trimming: 1 base; J trimming: 2 bases; junction bases outside the gene matches: 15. The germline V gene encodes CDR1 SGHRS and CDR2 YFSETQ. The CDR3 region has the DNA TGCGCCAGCAGCTTGTTACGCGGACTAGCGGGAGTCTTCCCCCCCTACAATGAGCAGTTCTTC. The encoded protein is CASSLLRGLAGVFPPYNEQFF. Full variable domain (outside the CDR3, taken from reference TRBV5-1 and TRBJ2-1): KAGVTQTPRYLIKTRGQQVTLSCSPISGHRSVSWYQQTPGQGLQFLFEYFSETQRNKGNFPGRFSGRQFSNSRSEMNVSTLELGDSALYLCASSLLRGLAGVFPPYNEQFFGPGTRLTVL.

This clonotype turned up a few times. This rearrangement joins TRBV7-9 to TRBJ1-3, with D possibly matching TRBD1 (5 bases). Germline V gene lookup returns CDR1 SEHNR and CDR2 FQNEAQ (reference sequence). The CDR3 loop spans 15 amino acids. V was shortened by 4 bases and J by 3 bases, with 13 bases between the two germline ends. The CDR3 DNA sequence: TGTGCCAGCAGCTCCATTCAGCAGGGTGGAAACACCATATATTTT. Amino acid sequence: CASSSIQQGGNTIYF.